The T cell receptor beta chain under discussion was sequenced for a study of blood T cell repertoires in COVID-19. As for the study in general: Whether acute or convalescent, the COVID-19 samples came from the United States, Italy and Spain. Sources were T cells, B-cell-depleted T cells, or PBMCs; the material itself was cDNA or gDNA.

CDR1 LGHDT and CDR2 YNNKEL come from the germline V gene (reference sequence). The CDR3 has 16 residues. V shed 0 bases and J shed 0 bases, with 6 bases lying between them. In the original workflow: Cell counts per sample came from amplifying reference gene primers. The table came from immunoSEQ multiplex PCR; TCRdb's copy has only in-frame clones and leaves some out. V and J calls and clone size follow that table, whereas D and trimming were derived from the DNA. This table has about 170,000 clones, 88% appearing once. Sequencing input: peripheral blood. The chain recombines TRBV3-1 (or the pseudogene TRBV3-2) with TRBJ1-6; no clear D gene. The sequence derives from a man in his 60s with acute or convalescent COVID-19. The CDR3 DNA reads TGTGCCAGCAGCCAAGATAGGAGCTCCTATAATTCACCCCTCCACTTT. Its translation: CASSQDRSSYNSPLHF.